Shown below are 7 T cell receptor beta chains from a single sample sequenced in a study of T cells in women clearing cervical HPV infection. TCRdb's table, derived via immunoSEQ multiplex PCR, lists solely in-frame clones and lacks some. The sample holds around 31,000 clones. The sample consisted of blood buffy coat. These receptors all stem from a woman aged 18 to 75 with a cervical HPV16 infection that either progressed to CIN3+ or cleared (not recorded which).

As concerns this clone: The CDR3 goes on 3 residues after the read ends, and that part is filled in from the germline J gene. At the DNA level, this CDR3 is encoded by other sequences in the same sample as well. V gene TRBV2 combines with J gene TRBJ1-3; 8 nucleotides agree with TRBD1. This CDR3 spans 15 amino acids. The V and J ends lost 6 bases and 7 bases, in that order; junction bases with no gene match: 11. Germline CDR1 is SNHLY and CDR2 is FYNNEI. CDR3 bases read: TGTGCCAGCAGGAGGGACAGGACGCAGGTGAACACC. Residues: CASRRDRTQVNT. The CDR3 in its entirety is CASRRDRTQVNTIYF. Supplemented by reference TRBV2 and TRBJ1-3, the full variable domain reads EPEVTQTPSHQVTQMGQEVILRCVPISNHLYFYWYRQILGQKVEFLVSFYNNEISEKSEIFDDQFSVERPDGSNFTLKIRSTKLEDSAMYFCASRRDRTQVNTIYFGEGSWLTVV.

Regarding this clone: The read falls 3 residues short of the CDR3 end, and the missing part is taken from the germline J gene. V gene TRBV10-2 combines with J gene TRBJ2-2; 9 nucleotides line up with TRBD1. Germline CDR1 and CDR2: WSHSY and SAAADI. CDR3 size: 15 residues. The CDR3 loop reads CASIDRDRVNEKLFF. The sequenced CDR3 bases are TGCGCCAGCATAGACCGGGACAGGGTTAATGAAAAG.

Details on this clone: The read ends 3 residues shy of where the CDR3 ends; the end is completed using the germline J gene. The genes are TRBV5-1 and TRBJ1-4, with D maybe TRBD1 (6 bases). This CDR3 is built from 14 residues. Trimming removed 4 bases at V and 5 bases at J, with 12 bases between. CDR1 and CDR2 (germline): SGHRS, YFSETQ. Incomplete CDR3 DNA: TGCGCCAGCAGCCCTGGACAGCGAAATGAAAAA. Its protein product is CASSPGQRNEK. The full CDR3 reads CASSPGQRNEKLFF. Supplemented by reference TRBV5-1 and TRBJ1-4, the full variable domain reads KAGVTQTPRYLIKTRGQQVTLSCSPISGHRSVSWYQQTPGQGLQFLFEYFSETQRNKGNFPGRFSGRQFSNSRSEMNVSTLELGDSALYLCASSPGQRNEKLFFGSGTQLSVL.

A note on this clone: Coverage ceases 3 residues before the CDR3 finishes, and the germline J gene fills in the end. The chain employs TRBV20-1 and TRBJ2-3; weak D call: TRBD2 (7 bases). The germline CDR1 and CDR2 sequences are DFQATT and SNEGSKA (reference sequence). The CDR3 has 13 amino acids. Trimming pared 8 bases from V and 4 bases from J, leaving 16 bases between. Incomplete CDR3 DNA: TGCAGTCACTGGGGGGGGGCCCCAGATACG. Translation: CSHWGGAPDT. The CDR3 reads in full as CSHWGGAPDTQYF.

About this clone: Sequencing ends 3 residues short of the CDR3 end; the germline J gene provides the rest. The V call is TRBV5-1, the J call TRBJ1-2; tentative D call: TRBD1 (5 bases). The CDR3 is 15 amino acids. Deletions cut 0 bases from V and 6 bases from J, with 15 bases between. Germline V gene sequence: CDR1 SGHRS, CDR2 YFSETQ. The chain's CDR3 is CASSLGGGTDHGYTF. CDR3 bases read: TGCGCCAGCAGCTTGGGGGGCGGAACAGACCATGGC.

A word on this clone: The read terminates 3 residues ahead of where the CDR3 ends, so the germline J gene completes it. V is TRBV6-4 and J is TRBJ2-3; 16 bases fit TRBD2. From germline, CDR1 is MRHNA and CDR2 SNTAGT. This CDR3 contains 18 residues. CDR3 sequence: CASSDPGTSGGVCETQYF. The CDR3 DNA, read in part, is TGTGCCAGCAGTGACCCCGGGACTAGCGGGGGGGTATGTGAGACG.

As for this clone: Coverage ceases 3 residues before the CDR3 finishes, and the germline J gene fills in the end. This specimen includes other DNA sequences encoding the same CDR3. The chain uses TRBV6-1 and TRBJ1-1; 7 bases map to TRBD1. This CDR3 contains 14 residues. CDR1 and CDR2 (germline): MNHNS, SASEGT. V was clipped by 2 bases and J by 1 base; unmatched bases: 1. This CDR3 is CASSERDRNTEAFF. CDR3 DNA, as far as it was read: TGTGCCAGCAGTGAACGGGACAGGAACACTGAA.